Following are 28 T cell receptor beta chains from one sample sequenced in a study of cytomegalovirus exposure and HLA in healthy donors. PCR involved 60 Vbeta and 13 Jbeta primers. The repertoire was sequenced with immunoSEQ multiplex PCR; TCRdb's copy has only in-frame clones and lacks some. The table has 100,000 to 150,000 clones, roughly 15% seen once. The sample was PBMCs. The receptors originated from a female donor in good health and CMV-seropositive.

This clone was seen more than once but under ten times. V and J are TRBV25-1 and TRBJ1-2; 12 nucleotides align to TRBD1. The CDR3 spans 18 residues. V shed 1 base, J shed 6 bases, and the junction held 12 bases outside the gene matches. Germline-derived CDR1 and CDR2 are MGHDK and SYGVNS. In nucleotides, the CDR3 is TGTGCCAGCAGTGAATCCTATTGGACCGGGACAGGGGGCGATGGCTACACCTTC. This codes for CASSESYWTGTGGDGYTF.

This clone occurred a few times. The rearrangement joins TRBV7-9 to TRBJ1-1; a weak D match, TRBD1 (6 bases). Germline lookup yields CDR1 SEHNR and CDR2 FQNEAQ (reference sequence). The CDR3 is 13 residues long. Trimming took off 3 bases at V and 5 bases at J, with 10 bases between the two ends. The CDR3 sequence: CASSFTGWTEAFF. The CDR3 region has the DNA TGTGCCAGCAGCTTTACAGGGTGGACTGAAGCTTTCTTT.

The chain has TRBV5-6 and TRBJ1-4, with 9 bases identical to TRBD1. The germline gives CDR1 SGHDT, CDR2 YYEEEE. After removal of 4 bases from V and 7 bases from J, the junction contained 11 bases not matched to a gene. There are 16 residues in the CDR3. The DNA of the CDR3 is TGTGCCAGCAGCGATTCCAGGGGACAGGGACGTGAAAAACTGTTTTTT. Amino acid sequence: CASSDSRGQGREKLFF.

Of note for this clone: The germline gene is not matched at one end of the junction; a read error may be the cause. The J gene is TRBJ1-2, the V gene TRBV6-5; D perhaps matches TRBD1 (6 bases). CDR1 is MNHEY, CDR2 SVGAGI, per germline. This CDR3 spans 12 amino acids. For the CDR3, the DNA is TGTGCCAGCAGTGCCGCGGTAGGGACACCCCGCTTC. This sequence encodes CASSAAVGTPRF.

This chain connects TRBV6-1 to TRBJ1-2; D is unclear. The germline V gene has CDR1 MNHNS and CDR2 SASEGT. This CDR3 comprises 14 residues. Trimming shortened V by 3 bases and J by 3 bases, and 11 bases separated the two germline ends. CDR3 sequence (DNA): TGTGCCAGCAGTGATTTCTTTCCGGACTATGGCTACACCTTC. Translating gives CASSDFFPDYGYTF.

This chain connects TRBV7-2 to TRBJ1-5; possibly TRBD1 for D (6 bases). The CDR3 has 18 amino acids. V shed 1 base and J shed 0 bases, with 16 bases lying between them. CDR1 and CDR2 (germline): SGHTA, FQGNSA. CDR3 sequence reads: CASSLGRGRGDSNQPQHF. Here the CDR3 DNA reads TGTGCCAGCAGCTTAGGGCGGGGGCGCGGGGATAGCAATCAGCCCCAGCATTTT.

In DNA form, the CDR3 reads TGTGCCAGCAGCTCGAGGACAGGGGATTATGGCTACACCTTC. It specifies CASSSRTGDYGYTF. This chain connects TRBV7-2 to TRBJ1-2, with 9 bases that match TRBD1. The germline V gene encodes CDR1 SGHTA and CDR2 FQGNSA. After removal of 4 bases from V and 5 bases from J, the junction contained 5 bases not matched to a gene. There are 14 residues in the CDR3. The entire variable domain, with the rest obtained from reference TRBV7-2 and TRBJ1-2, is as follows: GAGVSQSPSNKVTEKGKDVELRCDPISGHTALYWYRQSLGQGLEFLIYFQGNSAPDKSGLPSDRFSAERTGGSVSTLTIQRTQQEDSAVYLCASSSRTGDYGYTFGSGTRLTVV.

This clone appeared a few times. J is TRBJ1-1 and V is TRBV29-1; D is undetermined. Trimming left V 1 base short and J 5 bases short, with 11 bases between. The CDR3 runs 13 residues. Looked up from germline, CDR1 is SQVTM and CDR2 is ANQGSEA. The CDR3 is CSVEVVLTTEAFF. For the CDR3, the DNA is TGCAGCGTTGAAGTAGTTCTCACGACTGAAGCTTTCTTT.

This clone was found a few times. This sequence joins TRBV5-4 and TRBJ1-2; D not certain. The CDR3 covers 12 residues. V gave up 2 bases and J gave up 6 bases, with 8 bases separating them. The germline CDR1 and CDR2 sequences are SGHNT and YYREEE (reference sequence). The CDR3 protein is CASSFSGDGYTF. The CDR3 region has the DNA TGTGCCAGCAGCTTTTCGGGTGATGGCTACACCTTC.

This clone was detected a few times. V and J are TRBV11-2 and TRBJ2-7; weak D call: TRBD1 (5 bases). From germline, CDR1 is SGHAT and CDR2 FQNNGV. The CDR3 extends over 16 amino acids. V lost 5 bases and J 1 base, leaving 18 bases between the germline ends. CDR3 amino acids: CASSTALQVRSYEQYF. The DNA for the CDR3 is TGTGCCAGCAGCACCGCCCTACAGGTTAGATCCTACGAGCAGTACTTC.

This clone was seen a handful of times. Here the CDR3 reads CASSLFSVQFF. The DNA for the CDR3 is TGTGCCAGCAGCTTGTTCTCGGTCCAGTTCTTC. V gene TRBV5-6 combines with J gene TRBJ2-1; D ambiguous. V dropped 1 base and J dropped 13 bases, with 9 bases sitting between them. This CDR3 comprises 11 residues. Germline CDR1 SGHDT, CDR2 YYEEEE.

The CDR3 protein is CASSGLGRLATYNEQFF. In DNA, the CDR3 is TGTGCCAGCAGCGGACTAGGGCGACTAGCGACCTACAATGAGCAGTTCTTC. The rearrangement joins TRBV2 to TRBJ2-1; 8 nucleotides line up with TRBD2. Per germline, CDR1 SNHLY and CDR2 FYNNEI. The CDR3 sequence is 17 residues long. V trimming: 6 bases; J trimming: 2 bases; junction bases outside the gene matches: 12.

In this sample, this clone turned up a few times. The chain joins TRBV9 to TRBJ1-1; 8 bases map to TRBD1. The germline gives CDR1 SGDLS, CDR2 YYNGEE. J lost 10 bases, V lost 3 bases, and 11 bases had no gene match. The CDR3 runs 14 residues. The DNA of the CDR3 is TGTGCCAGCAGCGCCGGGACAGGACTCTTCGGAGCTTTCTTT. This gives the protein CASSAGTGLFGAFF.

In its sample, this clone was seen a few times. CDR3 coding DNA: TGCGCCAGCAGCTTGAGCCTAGCGGGCACAGATACGCAGTATTTT. Translating gives CASSLSLAGTDTQYF. The V call is TRBV5-1, the J call TRBJ2-3; 7 nucleotides match TRBD2. This CDR3 is built from 15 residues. V gave up 1 base and J gave up 1 base; unmatched junction bases: 3. Germline V gene sequence: CDR1 SGHRS, CDR2 YFSETQ.

The chain joins TRBV4-1 to TRBJ2-5; 12 nucleotides agree with TRBD2. J was trimmed by 4 bases and V by 1 base; bases with no gene match: 7. The CDR3 runs to 17 residues. CDR1 and CDR2 from the germline V gene are MGHRA and YSYEKL. In DNA form, the CDR3 reads TGCGCCAGCAGCCAAGGACTAGCGGGGGCGATAACAGAGACCCAGTACTTC. Amino acids: CASSQGLAGAITETQYF.

This clone occurred a few times. The chain employs TRBV10-3 and TRBJ2-7, with TRBD2 matching over 7 bases. Germline-derived CDR1 and CDR2 are ENHRY and SYGVKD. There are 14 residues in the CDR3. V was clipped by 6 bases and J by 2 bases; unmatched bases: 7. The CDR3 is CAIRDSGLAYEQYF. The CDR3 bases are TGTGCCATCAGGGATAGCGGGTTAGCCTACGAGCAGTACTTC.

This chain uses TRBV18 with TRBJ1-1; D possibly corresponds to TRBD1 (6 bases). Germline V gene lookup returns CDR1 KGHSH and CDR2 LQKENI. CDR3 length equals 16 residues. The germline V and J ends were trimmed by 1 base and 7 bases, with 19 bases remaining between them. CDR3 sequence: CASSPLVGGGLSEAFF. The CDR3 DNA reads TGTGCCAGCTCACCACTAGTTGGGGGGGGCTTAAGTGAAGCTTTCTTT.

This clone was counted a few times. The chain joins TRBV2 to TRBJ2-7; TRBD2 matches at 9 bases. The CDR3 is 14 amino acids. V trimming: 6 bases; J trimming: 1 base; junction bases outside the gene matches: 4. CDR1 is SNHLY, CDR2 FYNNEI, per germline. The CDR3 loop is CASSLGLASYEQYF. CDR3 in DNA: TGTGCCAGCAGCCTCGGACTAGCGTCCTACGAGCAGTACTTC.

This clone was counted a few times. This sequence joins TRBV4-1 and TRBJ1-5; 9 bases map to TRBD1. J was trimmed by 5 bases and V by 1 base; bases with no gene match: 3. This CDR3 contains 15 residues. CDR1 is MGHRA, CDR2 YSYEKL, per germline. The CDR3 reads CASSQARQGDQPQHF. CDR3 coding DNA: TGCGCCAGCAGCCAAGCCCGACAGGGGGATCAGCCCCAGCATTTT.

This clone was observed a handful of times. This rearrangement joins TRBV6-5 to TRBJ2-7, with D possibly TRBD1 on 6 matching bases. Germline CDR1 MNHEY, CDR2 SVGAGI. Trimming stripped 2 bases from V and 2 bases from J, with 10 bases between. The CDR3 is made up of 14 amino acids. CDR3 loop: CASSYTGIPYEQYF. In DNA form, the CDR3 reads TGTGCCAGCAGTTACACAGGGATCCCCTACGAGCAGTACTTC.

This rearrangement joins TRBV4-3 to TRBJ2-7; 7 bases are a match to TRBD1. The CDR3 totals 15 residues. The junction had 7 bases not matched to a gene; V was cut back by 0 bases and J by 5 bases. The germline gives CDR1 LGHNA, CDR2 YSLEER. CDR3 sequence reads: CASSQDRRQGHEQYF. The CDR3, as DNA: TGCGCCAGCAGCCAAGACCGACGACAGGGCCACGAGCAGTACTTC.

This chain links TRBV27 with TRBJ2-3, with 15 bases aligning to TRBD2. Germline CDR1 reads MNHEY; CDR2 reads SMNVEV (reference sequence). Losses at the gene ends were 5 bases for V and 1 base for J; bases not matched to a gene: 10. CDR3 length equals 19 residues. CDR3 amino acids: CASSQPRTSGRARTDTQYF. For the CDR3, the DNA is TGTGCCAGCAGTCAACCGCGGACTAGCGGGAGGGCTCGCACAGATACGCAGTATTTT.

The gene calls are TRBV7-9 and TRBJ2-5; TRBD2 agrees at 14 bases. The CDR3 consists of 15 residues. Germline V gene sequence: CDR1 SEHNR, CDR2 FQNEAQ (reference sequence). With V trimmed by 4 bases and J by 3 bases, 1 base remained unmatched. CDR3 residues: CASSWGLAGEETQYF. CDR3 nucleotides: TGTGCCAGCAGCTGGGGACTAGCGGGAGAAGAGACCCAGTACTTC.

The chain uses TRBV6-5 and TRBJ2-7; D is ambiguous. V was cut by 6 bases and J by 3 bases, with 9 bases left in between. The germline CDR1 and CDR2 sequences are MNHEY and SVGAGI. The CDR3 extends over 12 amino acids. In DNA, the CDR3 is TGTGCCAGCAGATCGTCCCGCTACGAGCAGTACTTC. It specifies CASRSSRYEQYF.

This clone turned up a few times. The chain has TRBV27 and TRBJ2-2, with D tentatively TRBD1 (6 bases). CDR3 length: 16 amino acids. V dropped 3 bases and J dropped 0 bases, with 11 bases sitting between them. Germline V gene lookup returns CDR1 MNHEY and CDR2 SMNVEV (reference sequence). The DNA for the CDR3 is TGTGCCAGCAGTTTTTACAGGGTTCCGAACACCGGGGAGCTGTTTTTT. This encodes CASSFYRVPNTGELFF.

This clone was picked up a small number of times. This chain joins TRBV4-3 and TRBJ2-5; TRBD2 agrees at 12 bases. V gave up 1 base and J gave up 0 bases; unmatched junction bases: 6. The CDR3 sequence is 18 residues long. Germline CDR1 reads LGHNA; CDR2 reads YSLEER. CDR3 region: CASSQVRLAGGYQETQYF. CDR3 nucleotides: TGCGCCAGCAGCCAAGTGAGGCTAGCGGGGGGGTACCAAGAGACCCAGTACTTC.

The table lists this clone with a few counts. This chain connects TRBV2 to TRBJ2-3; D gene unclear. V lost 3 bases to trimming and J lost 2 bases, with 9 bases between them. The CDR3 covers 14 residues. Germline V CDR1 and CDR2: SNHLY, FYNNEI. The CDR3 DNA reads as TGTGCCAGCAGTGACGCTCACTTCACAGATACGCAGTATTTT. Amino acid sequence: CASSDAHFTDTQYF.

The J gene is TRBJ2-7, the V gene TRBV6-1, with a possible D match to TRBD2 (5 bases). The length of the CDR3 is 17 residues. The germline V and J ends were trimmed by 4 bases and 0 bases, with 19 bases remaining between them. CDR1 and CDR2 from the germline V gene are MNHNS and SASEGT. The CDR3 region has the DNA TGTGCCAGCAGTGGCCACCATCGACTATTATCCTCCTACGAGCAGTACTTC. It codes for CASSGHHRLLSSYEQYF.